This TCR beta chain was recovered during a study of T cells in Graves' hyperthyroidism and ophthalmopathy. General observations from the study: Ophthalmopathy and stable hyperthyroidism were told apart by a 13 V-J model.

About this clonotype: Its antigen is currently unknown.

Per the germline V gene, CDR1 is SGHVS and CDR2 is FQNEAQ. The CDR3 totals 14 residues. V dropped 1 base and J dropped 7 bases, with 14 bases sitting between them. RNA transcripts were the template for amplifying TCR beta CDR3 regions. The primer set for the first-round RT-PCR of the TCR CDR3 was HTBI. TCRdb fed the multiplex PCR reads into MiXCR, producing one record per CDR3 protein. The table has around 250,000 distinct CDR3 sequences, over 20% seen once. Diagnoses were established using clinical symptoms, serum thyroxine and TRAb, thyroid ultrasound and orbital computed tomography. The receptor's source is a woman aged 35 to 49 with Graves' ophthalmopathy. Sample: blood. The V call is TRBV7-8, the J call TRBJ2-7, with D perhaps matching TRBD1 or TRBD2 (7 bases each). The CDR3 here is CASSLGEGAEEQYF. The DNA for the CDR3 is TGTGCCAGCAGCTTAGGGGAGGGGGCCGAAGAGCAGTACTTC. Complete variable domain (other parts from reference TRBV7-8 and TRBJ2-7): GAGVSQSPRYKVAKRGQDVALRCDPISGHVSLFWYQQALGQGPEFLTYFQNEAQLDKSGLPSDRFFAERPEGSVSTLKIQRTQQEDSAVYLCASSLGEGAEEQYFGPGTRLTVT.